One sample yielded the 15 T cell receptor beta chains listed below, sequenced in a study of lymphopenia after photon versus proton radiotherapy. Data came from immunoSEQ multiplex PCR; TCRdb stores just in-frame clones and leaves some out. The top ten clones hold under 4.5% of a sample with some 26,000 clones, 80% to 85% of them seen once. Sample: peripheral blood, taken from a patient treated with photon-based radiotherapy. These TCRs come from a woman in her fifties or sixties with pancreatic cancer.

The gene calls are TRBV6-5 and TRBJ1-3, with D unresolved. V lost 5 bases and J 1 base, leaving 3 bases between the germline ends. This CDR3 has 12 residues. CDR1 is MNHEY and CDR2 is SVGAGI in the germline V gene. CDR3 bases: TGTGCCAGCAGTGAGTCTGGAAACACCATATATTTT. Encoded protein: CASSESGNTIYF.

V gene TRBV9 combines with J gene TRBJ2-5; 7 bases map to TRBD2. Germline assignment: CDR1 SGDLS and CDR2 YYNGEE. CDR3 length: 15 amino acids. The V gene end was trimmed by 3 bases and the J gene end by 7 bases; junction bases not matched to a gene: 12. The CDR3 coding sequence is TGTGCCAGCAGCGGGGAGGGGACTCTCGGGGGGACCCAGTACTTC. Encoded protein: CASSGEGTLGGTQYF.

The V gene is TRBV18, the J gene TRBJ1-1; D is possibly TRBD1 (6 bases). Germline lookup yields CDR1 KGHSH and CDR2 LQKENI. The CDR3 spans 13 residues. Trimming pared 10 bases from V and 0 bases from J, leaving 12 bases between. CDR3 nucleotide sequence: TGTGCCACCACAGGGTTTATGAACACTGAAGCTTTCTTT. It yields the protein CATTGFMNTEAFF.

CDR3 loop: CSAGDSNYGYTF. In DNA, the CDR3 is TGCAGCGCCGGGGACAGTAACTATGGCTACACCTTC. The V gene is TRBV29-1, the J gene TRBJ1-2; TRBD1 matches at 7 bases. This CDR3 region has 12 residues. The V gene's germline CDR1 is SQVTM and CDR2 ANQGSEA. Losses at the gene ends were 7 bases for V and 1 base for J; bases not matched to a gene: 3.

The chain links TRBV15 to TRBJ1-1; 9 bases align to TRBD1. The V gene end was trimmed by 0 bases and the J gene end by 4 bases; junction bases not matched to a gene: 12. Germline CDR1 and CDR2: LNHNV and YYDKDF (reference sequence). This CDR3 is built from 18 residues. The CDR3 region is CATSRDSGQGFLGTEAFF. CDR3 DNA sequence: TGTGCCACCAGCAGAGATAGCGGACAGGGGTTCTTAGGCACTGAAGCTTTCTTT.

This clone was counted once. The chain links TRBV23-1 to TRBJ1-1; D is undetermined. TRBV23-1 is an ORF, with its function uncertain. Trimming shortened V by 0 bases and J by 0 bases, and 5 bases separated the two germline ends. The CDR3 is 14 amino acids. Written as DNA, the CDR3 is TGCGCCAGCAGTCAATCTGTCTTGAACACTGAAGCTTTCTTT. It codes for CASSQSVLNTEAFF.

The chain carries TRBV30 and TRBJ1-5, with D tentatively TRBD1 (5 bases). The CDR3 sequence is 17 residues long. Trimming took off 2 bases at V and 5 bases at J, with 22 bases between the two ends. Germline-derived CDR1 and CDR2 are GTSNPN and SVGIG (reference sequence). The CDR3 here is CAWSPPRGRVSDQPQHF. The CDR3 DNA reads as TGTGCCTGGAGTCCTCCTCGGGGCAGGGTGTCCGATCAGCCCCAGCATTTT. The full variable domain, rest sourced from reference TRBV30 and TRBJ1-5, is SQTIHQWPATLVQPVGSPLSLECTVEGTSNPNLYWYRQAAGRGLQLLFYSVGIGQISSEVPQNLSASRPQDRQFILSSKKLLLSDSGFYLCAWSPPRGRVSDQPQHFGDGTRLSIL.

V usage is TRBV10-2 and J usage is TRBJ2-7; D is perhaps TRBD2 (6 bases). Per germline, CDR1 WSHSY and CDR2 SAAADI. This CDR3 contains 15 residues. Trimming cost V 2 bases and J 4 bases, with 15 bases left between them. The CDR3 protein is CASSEAGTGVYEQYF. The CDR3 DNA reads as TGCGCCAGCAGTGAGGCCGGGACTGGAGTTTACGAGCAGTACTTC.

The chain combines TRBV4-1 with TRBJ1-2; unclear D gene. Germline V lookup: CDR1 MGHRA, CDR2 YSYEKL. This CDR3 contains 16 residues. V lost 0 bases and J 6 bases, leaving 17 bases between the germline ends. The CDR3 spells CASSQDTRGLVNGYTF. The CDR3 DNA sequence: TGCGCCAGCAGCCAAGATACACGGGGATTGGTTAATGGCTACACCTTC.

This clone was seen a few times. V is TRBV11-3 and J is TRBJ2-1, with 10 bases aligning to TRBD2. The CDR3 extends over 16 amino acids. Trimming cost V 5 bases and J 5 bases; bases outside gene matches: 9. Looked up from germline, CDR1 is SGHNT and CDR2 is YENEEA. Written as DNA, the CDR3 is TGTGCCAGCAGCCTCAGGACTAGCGGATATAACAATGAGCAGTTCTTC. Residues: CASSLRTSGYNNEQFF.

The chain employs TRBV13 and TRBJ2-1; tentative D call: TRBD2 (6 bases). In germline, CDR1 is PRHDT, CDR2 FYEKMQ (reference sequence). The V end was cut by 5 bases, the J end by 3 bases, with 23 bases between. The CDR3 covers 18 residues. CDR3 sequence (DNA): TGTGCCAGCAGCCCCAAAGGGTCGGGGACTTCCAACTACAATGAGCAGTTCTTC. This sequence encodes CASSPKGSGTSNYNEQFF.

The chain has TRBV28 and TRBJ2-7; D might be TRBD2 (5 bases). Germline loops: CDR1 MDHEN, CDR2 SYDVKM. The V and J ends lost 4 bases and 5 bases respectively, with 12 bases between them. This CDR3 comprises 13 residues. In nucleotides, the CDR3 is TGTGCCAGCAGTTCCCCCGGGGTCAACGAGCAGTACTTC. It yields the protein CASSSPGVNEQYF.

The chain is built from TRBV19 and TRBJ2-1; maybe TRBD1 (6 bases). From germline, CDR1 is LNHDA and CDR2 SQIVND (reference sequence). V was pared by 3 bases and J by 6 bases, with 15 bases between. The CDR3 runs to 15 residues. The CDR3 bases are TGTGCCAGTAGTATTGGTGGGACACGGCGCAATGAGCAGTTCTTC. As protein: CASSIGGTRRNEQFF.

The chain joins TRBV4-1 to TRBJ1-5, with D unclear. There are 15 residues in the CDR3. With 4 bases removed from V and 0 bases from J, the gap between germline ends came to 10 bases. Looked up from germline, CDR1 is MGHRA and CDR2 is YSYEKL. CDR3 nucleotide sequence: TGCGCCAGCAGCCTTAGCGTTAGTAGCAATCAGCCCCAGCATTTT. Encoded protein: CASSLSVSSNQPQHF.

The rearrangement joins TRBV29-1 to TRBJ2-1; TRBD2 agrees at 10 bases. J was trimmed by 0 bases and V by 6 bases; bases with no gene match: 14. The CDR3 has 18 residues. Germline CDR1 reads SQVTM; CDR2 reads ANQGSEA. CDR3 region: CSVQGLASTQSSYNEQFF. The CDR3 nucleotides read TGCAGCGTACAGGGACTAGCGTCGACCCAGAGCTCCTACAATGAGCAGTTCTTC.